A selection of T cell receptor beta chains follows, all from one sample in a study of follicular helper T cells after annual influenza vaccination. Libraries were prepared by immunoSEQ multiplex PCR; TCRdb keeps only in-frame clonotypes and omits some of them. The sample shows more than 300 clones, roughly 80% of them seen only once. The starting material was CXCR5+ CD38+ circulating T follicular helper cells from blood, obtained on the day of influenza vaccination. These receptors all come from an adult who received the influenza vaccine. Both conserved end residues are part of each CDR3. A D gene is named only where the DNA matches it firmly. Clone size, where shown, is once, few, many, or a class for clones that have expanded.

len	d_gene	j_gene	v_gene	abundance	CDR3aa
14	NA	TRBJ2-1	TRBV7-6	NA	CASSLNPGHNEQFF
13	NA	TRBJ1-6	TRBV29-1	few	CSVGDPGQSPLHF
16	NA	TRBJ1-5	TRBV5-8	NA	CASSSGQRYSNQPQHF
12	NA	TRBJ2-3	TRBV6-1	NA	CASSDAADTQYF
14	NA	TRBJ2-5	TRBV29-1	NA	CSVDVSGARETQYF
15	TRBD1	TRBJ1-4	TRBV18	NA	CASSPGQGGDEKLFF
13	NA	TRBJ2-7	TRBV11-3	NA	CASSLIGEGRQYF
14	NA	TRBJ2-3	TRBV18	few	CASSPGLFYDTQYF
14	NA	TRBJ2-7	TRBV5-4	NA	CASSAQGYSYEQYF
19	TRBD1	TRBJ1-3	TRBV18	NA	CASSPQGGFRFVSGNTIYF
16	NA	TRBJ2-1	TRBV5-1	NA	CASSFTIGEPGNEQFF
12	NA	TRBJ1-6	TRBV6-1	few	CASSELGGTLHF
13	NA	TRBJ2-3	TRBV5-1	NA	CASSSESTDTQYF
16	NA	TRBJ2-1	TRBV28	NA	CASSSPTLARNNEQFF
12	NA	TRBJ1-6	TRBV5-6	NA	CASSLYSSPLHF
12	NA	TRBJ1-1	TRBV7-2	NA	CASSFHVTEAFF
12	NA	TRBJ2-5	TRBV11-2	NA	CASSRGQETQYF
12	NA	TRBJ1-1	TRBV10-3	NA	CASGTENTEAFF
15	NA	TRBJ1-5	TRBV6-6	few	CASSYSQGWNQPQHF
15	NA	TRBJ1-1	TRBV7-6	NA	CASSPFGQSNTEAFF
13	TRBD1	TRBJ1-5	TRBV2	NA	CASSGTGVQPQHF
15	TRBD2	TRBJ2-5	TRBV10-3	NA	CAISSSGGDQETQYF